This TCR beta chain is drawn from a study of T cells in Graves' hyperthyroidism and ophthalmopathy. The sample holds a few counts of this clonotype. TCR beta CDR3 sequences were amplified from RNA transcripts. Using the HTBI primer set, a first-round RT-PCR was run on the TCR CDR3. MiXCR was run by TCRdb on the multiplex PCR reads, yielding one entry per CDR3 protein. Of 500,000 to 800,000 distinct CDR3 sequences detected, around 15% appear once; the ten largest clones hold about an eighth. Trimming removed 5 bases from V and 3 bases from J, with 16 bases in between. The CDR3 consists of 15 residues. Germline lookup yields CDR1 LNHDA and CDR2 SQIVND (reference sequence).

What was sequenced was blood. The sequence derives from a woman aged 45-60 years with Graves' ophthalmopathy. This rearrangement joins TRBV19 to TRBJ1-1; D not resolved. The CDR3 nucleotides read TGTGCCAGTAGTGAAATTAGGAAGGGTGACACTGAAGCTTTCTTT. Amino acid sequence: CASSEIRKGDTEAFF.